A selection of T cell receptor beta chains follows, all from one sample in a study of blood T cell repertoires in COVID-19. The table came from immunoSEQ multiplex PCR; TCRdb's copy has only in-frame clones and leaves some out. Of roughly 90,000 clones detected, over 80% appear once; the ten largest clones hold about 17%. Source material: peripheral blood. The receptors originated from a woman older than 75 with active or convalescent COVID-19. Both conserved end residues are part of each CDR3. The order of the fields is V gene, clone size, J gene, D gene, CDR3 DNA, CDR3 protein. D genes are given only for firm matches. Size is stated for part of the rows, as once, few or many counts, or as a class when the clone is expanded.

v_call: TRBV7-2
clone_size: .
j_call: TRBJ1-1
d_call: .
cdr3_nt: TGTGCCAGCAGCGTCACAGGGTCACGGGGCACTGAAGCTTTCTTT
cdr3_aa: CASSVTGSRGTEAFF

v_call: TRBV30
clone_size: .
j_call: TRBJ1-5
d_call: TRBD1
cdr3_nt: TGTGCCTGGAGAGGGACAGGGGTTCAGCCCCAGCATTTT
cdr3_aa: CAWRGTGVQPQHF

v_call: TRBV5-4
clone_size: .
j_call: TRBJ1-6
d_call: TRBD1
cdr3_nt: TGTGCCAGCAGCCCAGGGGGATATAATTCACCCCTCCACTTT
cdr3_aa: CASSPGGYNSPLHF

v_call: TRBV7-8
clone_size: few
j_call: TRBJ2-5
d_call: TRBD1
cdr3_nt: TGTGCCAGCAGCTTCGGGACAGGGGGCAGCGGAGAGACCCAGTACTTC
cdr3_aa: CASSFGTGGSGETQYF

v_call: TRBV6-6
clone_size: .
j_call: TRBJ2-7
d_call: TRBD2
cdr3_nt: TGTGCCAGCAGTCTCGGACTAGCGGGGGGGCTAGGGTACGAGCAGTACTTC
cdr3_aa: CASSLGLAGGLGYEQYF

v_call: TRBV2
clone_size: .
j_call: TRBJ1-6
d_call: .
cdr3_nt: TGTGCCAGCAGTGTAAGCGACAGCAGTAATAATTCACCCCTCCACTTT
cdr3_aa: CASSVSDSSNNSPLHF

v_call: TRBV5-4
clone_size: .
j_call: TRBJ1-2
d_call: .
cdr3_nt: TGTGCCAGCAGCTTGTCAGGGGAGGGTGGCTACACCTTC
cdr3_aa: CASSLSGEGGYTF

v_call: TRBV3-1/TRBV3-2
clone_size: few
j_call: TRBJ2-3
d_call: .
cdr3_nt: TGTGCCAGCAGCCGGAGGGGGGGCAGATCAGATACGCAGTATTTT
cdr3_aa: CASSRRGGRSDTQYF

v_call: TRBV5-6
clone_size: once
j_call: TRBJ1-3
d_call: .
cdr3_nt: TGTGCCAGCAGCTTGCTTTCAGGGTCCGGAAACACCATATATTTT
cdr3_aa: CASSLLSGSGNTIYF

v_call: TRBV19
clone_size: .
j_call: TRBJ1-5
d_call: TRBD1
cdr3_nt: TGTGCCAGTAGTACAGGCGGGACAGGCAATCAGCCCCAGCATTTT
cdr3_aa: CASSTGGTGNQPQHF

v_call: TRBV5-4
clone_size: once
j_call: TRBJ2-2
d_call: .
cdr3_nt: TGTGCCAGCAGTTCGACAGAGCTAAGGGAGCTGTTTTTT
cdr3_aa: CASSSTELRELFF

v_call: TRBV4-3
clone_size: once
j_call: TRBJ2-3
d_call: .
cdr3_nt: TGCGCCAGCAGCCAAGTTGTCTACACAGATACGCAGTATTTT
cdr3_aa: CASSQVVYTDTQYF

v_call: TRBV25-1
clone_size: .
j_call: TRBJ2-3
d_call: TRBD2
cdr3_nt: TGTGCCAGCAGGGTGGCGGGAGCCACAGATACGCAGTATTTT
cdr3_aa: CASRVAGATDTQYF

v_call: TRBV25-1
clone_size: .
j_call: TRBJ1-5
d_call: .
cdr3_nt: TGTGCCAGCAGTGAAACAGGGTACAATCAGCCCCAGCATTTT
cdr3_aa: CASSETGYNQPQHF

v_call: TRBV18
clone_size: few
j_call: TRBJ2-1
d_call: .
cdr3_nt: TGTGCCAGCTCACCCGAACCGGGTTCGCACAATGAGCAGTTCTTC
cdr3_aa: CASSPEPGSHNEQFF

v_call: TRBV6-5
clone_size: .
j_call: TRBJ2-2
d_call: .
cdr3_nt: TGTGCCAGCAGATCCTCAGTAAACACCGGGGAGCTGTTTTTT
cdr3_aa: CASRSSVNTGELFF